This entry lists 19 T cell receptor beta chains sequenced from one sample in a study of CD8 T cells in ankylosing spondylitis. TCRdb reanalysed the 5' RACE reads using MiXCR and keeps one entry per CDR3 protein. The sample includes 85,000 to 100,000 distinct CDR3 sequences, 8.5% to 9% of them seen just once. The specimen was blood, either unsorted or a sorted T cell fraction (not recorded which). All receptors derive from a male donor with ankylosing spondylitis or in good health (not recorded which).

This clonotype was recorded at least ten times. This sequence joins TRBV15 and TRBJ2-2, with 10 positions matching TRBD1. In germline, CDR1 is LNHNV, CDR2 YYDKDF (reference sequence). This CDR3 is 15 amino acids long. The junction had 5 bases not matched to a gene; V was cut back by 4 bases and J by 6 bases. The CDR3 loop is CATSIDRGLAGELFF. Written as DNA, the CDR3 is TGTGCCACCAGCATCGACAGGGGGCTGGCCGGGGAGCTGTTTTTT. The variable domain in full, with the rest retrieved from reference TRBV15 and TRBJ2-2, is DAMVIQNPRYQVTQFGKPVTLSCSQTLNHNVMYWYQQKSSQAPKLLFHYYDKDFNNEADTPDNFQSRRPNTSFCFLDIRSPGLGDTAMYLCATSIDRGLAGELFFGEGSRLTVL.

The sample holds many counts of this clonotype. This CDR3 reads CASSPRDRKIYGYTF. The CDR3, as DNA: TGTGCCAGCAGCCCCCGGGACAGAAAAATCTATGGCTACACCTTC. The chain carries TRBV7-8 and TRBJ1-2; 7 bases are shared with TRBD1. The CDR3 spans 15 residues. Germline-derived CDR1 and CDR2 are SGHVS and FQNEAQ. V dropped 5 bases and J dropped 4; count of bases not matched to a gene: 10.

This clonotype appeared many times. This rearrangement joins TRBV7-6 to TRBJ2-6; 8 nucleotides match TRBD1. CDR3 length equals 16 residues. Germline lookup yields CDR1 SGHVS and CDR2 FNYEAQ. The trim removed 3 bases at V and 1 base at J, leaving 2 bases unmatched. The DNA for the CDR3 is TGTGCCAGCAGCTTCCAGGGGGCTTCTGGGGCCAACGTCCTGACTTTC. Protein product: CASSFQGASGANVLTF.

The table lists this clonotype with many counts. The chain employs TRBV5-1 and TRBJ2-2, with 8 bases that match TRBD1. The length of the CDR3 is 14 residues. Germline V gives CDR1 SGHRS, CDR2 YFSETQ. V shed 2 bases and J 7 bases; nucleotides not matched to a gene: 4. The CDR3 region is CASSFQGAGGELFF. The CDR3 nucleotides read TGCGCCAGCAGCTTCCAGGGGGCTGGCGGGGAGCTGTTTTTT.

This clonotype was detected many times. V is TRBV20-1 and J is TRBJ2-1, with a possible D match to TRBD2 (5 bases). V shed 1 base and J shed 8 bases, with 18 bases lying between them. Germline V gene sequence: CDR1 DFQATT, CDR2 SNEGSKA (reference sequence). There are 15 residues in the CDR3. CDR3 region: CSARVTTLPLDEQFF. CDR3 nucleotides: TGCAGTGCTAGAGTGACTACCCTACCCCTAGATGAGCAGTTCTTC.

This clonotype was observed a handful of times. This sequence joins TRBV6-5 and TRBJ1-1, with 9 positions matching TRBD1. The V gene's germline CDR1 is MNHEY and CDR2 SVGAGI. This CDR3 has 17 residues. V was pared by 2 bases and J by 3 bases, with 10 bases of the junction left unmatched. Written as DNA, the CDR3 is TGTGCCAGCAGTTACCCGAATCCGGGACAGGGAGACACTGAAGCTTTCTTT. Translating it yields CASSYPNPGQGDTEAFF.

This clonotype was seen at least ten times. The V and J genes are TRBV2 and TRBJ1-1, with TRBD1 as a possible D gene (6 bases). Trimming took off 4 bases at V and 1 base at J, with 10 bases between the two ends. The CDR3 loop spans 14 amino acids. Germline lookup yields CDR1 SNHLY and CDR2 FYNNEI. The CDR3 DNA follows: TGTGCCAGCAGTGTACGCAGGGGGAACACTGAAGCTTTCTTT. Translation gives CASSVRRGNTEAFF.

In this sample, this clonotype turned up many times. The chain combines TRBV2 with TRBJ1-2; D unclear. CDR3 length equals 13 residues. Trimming cost V 3 bases and J 8 bases, with 13 bases left between them. Germline V gene data show CDR1 as SNHLY and CDR2 as FYNNEI. DNA for the CDR3: TGTGCCAGCAGTGACCGCCGGGTGCGCGGCTACACCTTC. It encodes CASSDRRVRGYTF.

This clonotype was found many times. V and J are TRBV29-1 and TRBJ2-3; a weak D match, TRBD1 (6 bases). V was trimmed by 7 bases and J by 3 bases, leaving 11 bases between them. Germline CDR1 SQVTM, CDR2 ANQGSEA. The CDR3 has 12 amino acids. Here the CDR3 DNA reads TGCAGCGCCGGACAGACTACAGATACGCAGTATTTT. This codes for CSAGQTTDTQYF.

This clonotype has only a few counts. The V call is TRBV3-1, the J call TRBJ2-1; 7 bases map to TRBD2. CDR1 is LGHDT, CDR2 YNNKEL, per germline (reference sequence). The CDR3 is made up of 13 amino acids. V shed 1 base and J 9 bases; nucleotides not matched to a gene: 3. This CDR3 is CASSQGRGSEQFF. For the CDR3, the DNA is TGTGCCAGCAGCCAAGGGCGGGGGAGTGAGCAGTTCTTC.

This clonotype has a count of ten or more. The chain is built from TRBV13 and TRBJ1-4; no reliable D call. Trimming took off 4 bases at V and 5 bases at J, with 17 bases between the two ends. The CDR3 has 16 residues. Germline CDR1 PRHDT, CDR2 FYEKMQ (reference sequence). The DNA of the CDR3 is TGTGCCAGCAGCTCACTACTCTACGGGAAGAATGAAAAACTGTTTTTT. This sequence encodes CASSSLLYGKNEKLFF.

In its sample, this clonotype was seen a few times. This chain joins TRBV29-1 and TRBJ2-2; D perhaps matches TRBD1 (5 bases). Germline V gene lookup returns CDR1 SQVTM and CDR2 ANQGSEA. The CDR3 length is 12 residues. Trimming shortened V by 2 bases and J by 6 bases, and 7 bases separated the two germline ends. CDR3 protein: CSVEWGPGELFF. CDR3 in DNA: TGCAGCGTTGAATGGGGCCCCGGGGAGCTGTTTTTT.

This clonotype showed up many times. The V and J genes are TRBV24-1 and TRBJ1-2; the D gene is possibly TRBD1 (5 bases). V was cut by 3 bases and J by 2 bases, with 12 bases left in between. CDR3 length equals 15 residues. From germline, CDR1 is KGHDR and CDR2 SFDVKD. CDR3 nucleotide sequence: TGTGCCACCAGTGATAAACGGGACGAAAACTATGGCTACACCTTC. This translates into CATSDKRDENYGYTF.

In this sample, this clonotype turned up many times. The chain carries TRBV5-1 and TRBJ2-1; 8 nucleotides align to TRBD2. This CDR3 region has 14 residues. With V trimmed by 1 base and J by 6 bases, 3 bases remained unmatched. Looked up from germline, CDR1 is SGHRS and CDR2 is YFSETQ. Written as DNA, the CDR3 is TGCGCCAGCAGCTTGAACGGGGGGGCCAATGAGCAGTTCTTC. This gives the protein CASSLNGGANEQFF.

At least ten counts were recorded for this clonotype. The gene calls are TRBV9 and TRBJ2-2; D is unclear. Trimming removed 0 bases at V and 6 bases at J, with 6 bases between. The germline gives CDR1 SGDLS, CDR2 YYNGEE. The CDR3 sequence is 13 residues long. Here the CDR3 DNA reads TGTGCCAGCAGCGTAGATTTCGCCGGGGAGCTGTTTTTT. Translated: CASSVDFAGELFF.

This sequence joins TRBV12-3 or TRBV12-4 and TRBJ2-5, with a possible D match to TRBD1 (5 bases). This CDR3 region has 16 residues. Trimming pared 5 bases from V and 5 bases from J, leaving 21 bases between. CDR3 in DNA: TGTGCCAGCAGTGCAGCAGCTGCAGGGTTACGGGAGACCCAGTACTTC. This gives the protein CASSAAAAGLRETQYF.

This clonotype came up many times. This chain joins TRBV19 and TRBJ2-2; no clear D gene. CDR3 size: 14 residues. Trimming cost V 7 bases and J 0 bases, with 9 bases left between them. CDR1 is LNHDA, CDR2 SQIVND, per germline (reference sequence). CDR3 sequence reads: CASISRTNTGELFF. The CDR3 bases are TGTGCCAGTATATCGAGGACGAACACCGGGGAGCTGTTTTTT.

This clonotype has ten or more counts. The chain links TRBV25-1 to TRBJ2-1; D possibly matches TRBD1 or TRBD2 (5 bases each). The germline V gene has CDR1 MGHDK and CDR2 SYGVNS. With 6 bases removed from V and 2 bases from J, the gap between germline ends came to 11 bases. The CDR3 runs 14 residues. The CDR3 loop reads CASSERGAYNEQFF. CDR3 sequence (DNA): TGTGCCAGCAGCGAAAGGGGAGCCTACAATGAGCAGTTCTTC.

Many counts were recorded for this clonotype. The chain combines TRBV12-3 or TRBV12-4 with TRBJ2-2; D may be TRBD1 (5 bases). Trimming took 1 base from V and 5 from J, leaving 5 bases between them. This CDR3 is built from 13 residues. The CDR3 DNA sequence: TGTGCCAGCAGTTTAGGACAGACCGGGGAGCTGTTTTTT. It encodes CASSLGQTGELFF.